These T cell receptor beta chains were read from a single sample in a study of shared clonotypes between healthy human individuals. TCRdb's copy holds only in-frame clones and misses some; the assay was immunoSEQ multiplex PCR. Of about 2.4 million clones listed, more than 90% are singletons. Sequenced: naive CD4+ T cells sorted from blood. The source is a man between 18 and 29 years old in good health. The CDR3 runs from the conserved cysteine through the conserved F or W. Fields, in order: J gene, clone size, V gene, D gene, CDR3 protein, CDR3 DNA. The D gene is left open where the match is weak. Expanded clones are given a class, and other clones once, few, many or no size at all.

J gene: TRBJ1-6; clone size: once; V gene: TRBV5-1; D gene: .; CDR3 protein: CASSVAGFSPLHF; CDR3 DNA: TGCGCCAGCAGCGTAGCAGGGTTTTCACCCCTCCACTTT
J gene: TRBJ2-5; clone size: .; V gene: TRBV5-1; D gene: .; CDR3 protein: CASSLGVGVGETQYF; CDR3 DNA: TGCGCCAGCAGCTTGGGTGTAGGTGTAGGAGAGACCCAGTACTTC
J gene: TRBJ1-5; clone size: .; V gene: TRBV19; D gene: .; CDR3 protein: CASRKGAWEGNQPQHF; CDR3 DNA: TGTGCCAGTAGGAAAGGGGCGTGGGAGGGCAATCAGCCCCAGCATTTT
J gene: TRBJ1-4; clone size: .; V gene: TRBV7-2; D gene: .; CDR3 protein: CASSLAGPPKLFF; CDR3 DNA: TGTGCCAGCAGCTTAGCCGGCCCTCCCAAACTGTTTTTT
J gene: TRBJ2-7; clone size: .; V gene: TRBV2; D gene: .; CDR3 protein: CASSQNRETYEQYF; CDR3 DNA: TGTGCCAGCAGTCAGAACCGGGAGACCTACGAGCAGTACTTC
J gene: TRBJ2-2; clone size: .; V gene: TRBV30; D gene: TRBD1; CDR3 protein: CAWLTGVGTGELFF; CDR3 DNA: TGTGCCTGGCTGACAGGGGTGGGCACCGGGGAGCTGTTTTTT
J gene: TRBJ2-7; clone size: .; V gene: TRBV28; D gene: TRBD2; CDR3 protein: CASRVGGAYEQYF; CDR3 DNA: TGTGCCAGCAGGGTCGGGGGGGCCTACGAGCAGTACTTC
J gene: TRBJ1-1; clone size: .; V gene: TRBV19; D gene: .; CDR3 protein: CASRSSYKWVGREDTEAFF; CDR3 DNA: TGTGCCAGTAGATCTTCATATAAGTGGGTCGGGAGGGAGGACACTGAAGCTTTCTTT
J gene: TRBJ1-2; clone size: .; V gene: TRBV27; D gene: .; CDR3 protein: CASSLSLGRDLYGYTF; CDR3 DNA: TGTGCCAGCAGTTTAAGTCTGGGCAGGGATCTCTATGGCTACACCTTC
J gene: TRBJ1-4; clone size: .; V gene: TRBV18; D gene: .; CDR3 protein: CASSDRVLATNEKLFF; CDR3 DNA: TGTGCCAGCTCAGACAGAGTATTAGCAACTAATGAAAAACTGTTTTTT
J gene: TRBJ2-1; clone size: .; V gene: TRBV7-2; D gene: TRBD1; CDR3 protein: CASSPDRVNNEQFF; CDR3 DNA: TGTGCCAGCAGCCCGGACAGGGTAAACAATGAGCAGTTCTTC
J gene: TRBJ2-6; clone size: .; V gene: TRBV7-9; D gene: TRBD1; CDR3 protein: CASSSTKGGLFSGANVLTF; CDR3 DNA: TGTGCCAGCAGCTCAACGAAAGGGGGCCTGTTCTCTGGGGCCAACGTCCTGACTTTC
J gene: TRBJ1-2; clone size: .; V gene: TRBV7-9; D gene: .; CDR3 protein: CASSLIGGGYTF; CDR3 DNA: TGTGCCAGCAGCTTAATAGGTGGTGGCTACACCTTC
J gene: TRBJ2-2; clone size: .; V gene: TRBV19; D gene: TRBD2; CDR3 protein: CASSIPGTIYTGELFF; CDR3 DNA: TGTGCCAGTAGTATCCCAGGGACTATATACACCGGGGAGCTGTTTTTT
J gene: TRBJ2-7; clone size: .; V gene: TRBV19; D gene: TRBD1; CDR3 protein: CASSPGQGPTYEQYF; CDR3 DNA: TGTGCCAGTAGCCCGGGACAGGGGCCGACCTACGAGCAGTACTTC
J gene: TRBJ1-1; clone size: few; V gene: TRBV30; D gene: .; CDR3 protein: CAWNEPAGGTEAFF; CDR3 DNA: TGTGCCTGGAACGAACCGGCGGGAGGCACTGAAGCTTTCTTT
J gene: TRBJ2-2; clone size: .; V gene: TRBV6-5; D gene: TRBD2; CDR3 protein: CASGGGAAGTGELFF; CDR3 DNA: TGTGCCAGCGGCGGGGGGGCGGCGGGGACCGGGGAGCTGTTTTTT
J gene: TRBJ2-6; clone size: .; V gene: TRBV6-5; D gene: .; CDR3 protein: CASSSLSGANVLTF; CDR3 DNA: TGTGCCAGCAGTTCCCTATCTGGGGCCAACGTCCTGACTTTC
J gene: TRBJ1-6; clone size: .; V gene: TRBV5-4; D gene: .; CDR3 protein: CASSAPDRYNSPLHF; CDR3 DNA: TGTGCCAGCAGCGCCCCGGACAGATATAATTCACCCCTCCACTTT
J gene: TRBJ2-2; clone size: .; V gene: TRBV7-3; D gene: .; CDR3 protein: CASSGTVTGELFF; CDR3 DNA: TGTGCCAGCTCCGGGACGGTCACCGGGGAGCTGTTTTTT
J gene: TRBJ2-7; clone size: .; V gene: TRBV4-3; D gene: .; CDR3 protein: CASSHSQGTYEQYF; CDR3 DNA: TGCGCCAGCAGCCATTCACAGGGAACCTACGAGCAGTACTTC
J gene: TRBJ2-1; clone size: .; V gene: TRBV30; D gene: TRBD2; CDR3 protein: CAWRDRGDHNEQFF; CDR3 DNA: TGTGCCTGGAGGGATCGGGGGGATCACAATGAGCAGTTCTTC
J gene: TRBJ2-3; clone size: .; V gene: TRBV5-4; D gene: TRBD2; CDR3 protein: CASSIGTSGDTQYF; CDR3 DNA: TGTGCCAGCAGCATAGGGACTAGCGGAGATACGCAGTATTTT
J gene: TRBJ2-7; clone size: .; V gene: TRBV25-1; D gene: TRBD1; CDR3 protein: CASSGGQGVYEQYF; CDR3 DNA: TGTGCCAGCAGTGGGGGACAGGGCGTCTACGAGCAGTACTTC
J gene: TRBJ2-2; clone size: .; V gene: TRBV7-8; D gene: .; CDR3 protein: CASSFGLSFTGELFF; CDR3 DNA: TGTGCCAGCAGCTTCGGACTAAGTTTTACCGGGGAGCTGTTTTTT
J gene: TRBJ2-3; clone size: .; V gene: TRBV9; D gene: TRBD2; CDR3 protein: CASSLRIAGGPSTDTQYF; CDR3 DNA: TGTGCCAGCAGTCTTCGGATAGCGGGGGGGCCGAGCACAGATACGCAGTATTTT
J gene: TRBJ2-3; clone size: .; V gene: TRBV4-3; D gene: .; CDR3 protein: CASSRGSTGPDTQYF; CDR3 DNA: TGCGCCAGCAGCCGAGGATCGACAGGTCCAGATACGCAGTATTTT
J gene: TRBJ1-5; clone size: .; V gene: TRBV5-6; D gene: TRBD1; CDR3 protein: CASSFDRGQPQHF; CDR3 DNA: TGTGCCAGCAGCTTCGACAGGGGGCAGCCCCAGCATTTT
J gene: TRBJ2-7; clone size: .; V gene: TRBV7-9; D gene: TRBD2; CDR3 protein: CASSAGNLFLAESSYEQYF; CDR3 DNA: TGTGCCAGCAGCGCCGGTAACCTCTTTCTAGCGGAGAGCTCCTACGAGCAGTACTTC
J gene: TRBJ2-1; clone size: .; V gene: TRBV7-6; D gene: .; CDR3 protein: CASSLESWQGAGEQFF; CDR3 DNA: TGTGCCAGCAGCTTAGAGTCATGGCAGGGAGCGGGTGAGCAGTTCTTC
J gene: TRBJ1-6; clone size: .; V gene: TRBV30; D gene: .; CDR3 protein: CAWTGSSYNSPLHF; CDR3 DNA: TGTGCCTGGACGGGGAGCTCCTATAATTCACCCCTCCACTTT
J gene: TRBJ1-1; clone size: .; V gene: TRBV18; D gene: TRBD1; CDR3 protein: CASSPQGANTEAFF; CDR3 DNA: TGTGCCAGCTCACCTCAGGGGGCGAACACTGAAGCTTTCTTT
J gene: TRBJ2-7; clone size: .; V gene: TRBV6-5; D gene: .; CDR3 protein: CASSYHGQLEQYF; CDR3 DNA: TGTGCCAGCAGTTACCACGGACAACTCGAGCAGTACTTC
J gene: TRBJ1-1; clone size: once; V gene: TRBV7-2; D gene: .; CDR3 protein: CASSLGVGRMNTEAFF; CDR3 DNA: TGTGCCAGCAGCTTAGGTGTTGGCAGGATGAACACTGAAGCTTTCTTT
J gene: TRBJ2-7; clone size: .; V gene: TRBV29-1; D gene: TRBD2; CDR3 protein: CSVEGTSGSYEQYF; CDR3 DNA: TGCAGCGTTGAGGGTACTAGCGGCTCCTACGAGCAGTACTTC
J gene: TRBJ2-2; clone size: .; V gene: TRBV10-1; D gene: .; CDR3 protein: CASGPGGGELFF; CDR3 DNA: TGCGCCAGCGGCCCCGGCGGCGGGGAGCTGTTTTTT
J gene: TRBJ2-7; clone size: .; V gene: TRBV6-5; D gene: .; CDR3 protein: CASTGDSYEQYF; CDR3 DNA: TGTGCCAGCACAGGGGACTCCTACGAGCAGTACTTC
J gene: TRBJ2-5; clone size: .; V gene: TRBV2; D gene: TRBD2; CDR3 protein: CASRGDYQETQYF; CDR3 DNA: TGTGCCAGCAGGGGGGACTATCAAGAGACCCAGTACTTC
J gene: TRBJ2-1; clone size: .; V gene: TRBV5-1; D gene: .; CDR3 protein: CASSLEALSYNEQFF; CDR3 DNA: TGCGCCAGCAGCTTGGAAGCGCTTAGCTACAATGAGCAGTTCTTC
J gene: TRBJ1-4; clone size: .; V gene: TRBV6-1; D gene: TRBD1; CDR3 protein: CASSEKDRVEKLFF; CDR3 DNA: TGTGCCAGCAGTGAAAAGGACAGGGTTGAAAAACTGTTTTTT
J gene: TRBJ1-2; clone size: .; V gene: TRBV5-1; D gene: .; CDR3 protein: CASSLDSSDGVVRGYTF; CDR3 DNA: TGCGCCAGCAGCTTGGATTCCAGCGACGGGGTGGTTCGCGGCTACACCTTC